The source of this T cell receptor (beta chain) is a study of blood T cell repertoires in COVID-19. Overall study context: The study drew acute and convalescent COVID-19 samples from the United States, Italy and Spain.

TCRdb keeps only in-frame clones here, not all; method: immunoSEQ multiplex PCR. The table has 150,000 to 200,000 clones, 65% to 80% seen once. Trimming shortened V by 0 bases and J by 0 bases, and 5 bases separated the two germline ends. The germline V gene has CDR1 LGHDT and CDR2 YNNKEL (reference sequence). This CDR3 is 14 amino acids long. The sample consisted of PBMCs or T cells enriched from blood (not recorded which). The J gene is TRBJ1-2, the V gene TRBV3-1 (or the pseudogene TRBV3-2); no clear D gene. This TCR was sampled from a woman aged 45-59 years with acute COVID-19. CDR3 DNA: TGTGCCAGCAGCCAAGATACAGCTAACTATGGCTACACCTTC. Its protein is CASSQDTANYGYTF.